This T cell receptor beta chain emerged from a study of Ad26.COV2.S vaccination and SARS-CoV-2 variants (dated by TCRdb to the early 2020s). About the study as a whole: Donors in the vaccine arm were drawn from COV1001, a phase I-IIa trial of Ad26.COV2.S in healthy adults that was multicentre, randomized, double-blind and placebo-controlled. Dosing of Ad26.COV2.S was intramuscular, at either 5x10^10 or 1x10^11 viral particles, delivered as one shot or as two shots spaced 56 days apart. Sequencing of the TCRbeta repertoire served to evaluate the specificity and breadth of SARS-CoV-2-reactive T cell receptors following Ad26.COV2.S vaccination. A total of around 32 samples were included in the TCR-sequenced set, comprising roughly 20 Ad26.COV2.S vaccine recipients, 5 placebo recipients and 8 SARS-CoV-2 convalescent individuals. Trial participants were randomized into five groups of five: low-dose or high-dose Ad26.COV2.S given once or twice, or placebo on both occasions. Investigators remained blinded to trial group allocation during experiments and outcome assessment.

The CDR3 spans 13 residues, from the cysteine through the phenylalanine. The only DNA kept is the CDR3, 39 bases in frame from the first base. V gives up 2 bases and J gives up 10 bases, and the segment between their germline ends measures 12 bases. Reading the germline V gene gives CDR1 SGHNT and CDR2 YENEEA. This clone has just one count. It has no known antigen specificity. One base away there is no much larger clone; base qualities are not given. The treatment or condition label of this sample denotes: 15 to 20 received Ad26.COV2.S at low or high dose, single or two shots; roughly 5 received placebo; per-sample allocation not given. Repertoires of vaccine and placebo recipients were sequenced from samples collected on day 63 after the first injection. In Cohort 1b, fewer than 30 adults aged 18-55 years were enrolled at a single site in Boston, USA, between 29 July and 7 August 2020. Ad26.COV2.S was a replication-incompetent adenovirus type 26 vector that expressed a prefusion-stabilized SARS-CoV-2 spike protein derived from the original Wuhan strain.

Findings and caveats that apply to the study as a whole: The authors noted that total T cell responses may have been underestimated by the TCR breadth and depth analyses. The study lacked the statistical power to compare responses across vaccine doses or regimens. After vaccination, substantial breadth of spike-specific CD8+ and CD4+ T cell responses was reported. Comparable non-spike TCR breadth was observed between vaccine and placebo recipients, consistent with only spike being contained in the vaccine. Compared with placebo recipients, Ad26.COV2.S recipients showed higher spike-specific TCR breadth (P = 0.0014).

TCRbeta CDR3 regions were sequenced with the immunoSEQ Assay. After extraction, genomic DNA underwent amplification by bias-controlled multiplex PCR, followed by high-throughput sequencing. For the original study's pipeline: To quantify the absolute abundance of every unique TCRbeta CDR3 region, sequences were collapsed and filtered. T cell fraction was estimated by normalizing TCRbeta template counts to usable DNA, which was measured by amplifying reference genes present in all nucleated cells. Repertoire TCRs were annotated as SARS-CoV-2-specific by exact matching of V gene, CDR3 amino acid sequence and J gene to a known reactive TCR set. The reference SARS-CoV-2 TCR set was derived from MIRA and filtered for enrichment in COVID-19-positive ImmuneCODE repertoires, a step that removed public or cross-reactive TCRs. Using the MIRA antigens, annotated TCRs were further analysed by specific ORF or by position within an ORF. Depth was the summed frequency of annotated unique rearrangements, while breadth was defined as annotated unique rearrangements over total unique productive rearrangements. Group comparisons of TCR breadth used two-sided Wilcoxon rank-sum tests. TCRdb limited this immuneACCESS table to in-frame rearrangements with V and J called. A share of clones is missing; checked studies link under half to unresolved V genes, and the rest is unexplained. V, J and clone size are those of that table, while D and trimming were read from the DNA. Recorded for this sample are some 350,000 clones; about 85% of them occurred a single time. 3% to 4% of the sample is taken by the ten largest.

The TCR was taken from a person aged 18-60 years who received the Ad26.COV2.S COVID-19 vaccine or a placebo. The sequences come from peripheral blood, collected in a trial of Ad26.COV2.S vaccine versus placebo. The V and J segments used are TRBV11-3 and TRBJ1-5; D gene: possibly TRBD1, on 5 matching bases. The CDR3 region reads CASSLRDQGPQHF. The nucleotide sequence is TGTGCCAGCAGCTTAAGAGATCAGGGCCCCCAGCATTTT.